The TCR beta chain under discussion was sequenced for a study of cytotoxic CD8 clonotypes in ibrutinib-treated CLL. Across the study: The patients comprised about a dozen relapsed/refractory and roughly 15 treatment-naive cases, around 17 IGHV unmutated. Response samples were taken after a median of approximately 11 months on treatment, range 6 to 36.

On this clone: Its antigen is currently unknown.

Study-wide results and limits: Clonality (at baseline) was higher than in age-matched healthy donors and tracked circulating CD8+ T-cell counts. Public clonotypes were uncommon and contracted or stayed stable on treatment.

Libraries were prepared by immunoSEQ multiplex PCR; TCRdb keeps only in-frame clonotypes and omits some of them. The table lists around 300,000 clones, approximately 80% of them singletons. J lost 2 bases, V lost 4 bases, and 4 bases had no gene match. Germline CDR1 reads MGHRA; CDR2 reads YSYEKL. This CDR3 comprises 14 residues. This chain uses TRBV4-1 with TRBJ2-7; 8 nucleotides agree with TRBD1. The starting material was PBMCs, obtained before ibrutinib treatment. This TCR came from a human donor with chronic lymphocytic leukemia. The DNA for the CDR3 is TGCGCCAGCAGCCCGGGGACAGGAGCCTACGAGCAGTACTTC. Protein: CASSPGTGAYEQYF.